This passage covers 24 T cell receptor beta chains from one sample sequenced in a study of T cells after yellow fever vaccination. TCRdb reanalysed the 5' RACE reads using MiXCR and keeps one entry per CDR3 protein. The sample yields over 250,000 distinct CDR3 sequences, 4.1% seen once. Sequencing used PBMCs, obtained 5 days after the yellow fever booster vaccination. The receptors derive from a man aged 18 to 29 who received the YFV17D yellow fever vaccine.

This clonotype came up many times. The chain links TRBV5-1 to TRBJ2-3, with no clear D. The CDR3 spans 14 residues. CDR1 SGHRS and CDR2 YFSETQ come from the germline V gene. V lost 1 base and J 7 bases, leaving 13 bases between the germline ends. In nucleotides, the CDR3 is TGCGCCAGCAGCTTGAATTCCGGACCAAATACGCAGTATTTT. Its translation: CASSLNSGPNTQYF.

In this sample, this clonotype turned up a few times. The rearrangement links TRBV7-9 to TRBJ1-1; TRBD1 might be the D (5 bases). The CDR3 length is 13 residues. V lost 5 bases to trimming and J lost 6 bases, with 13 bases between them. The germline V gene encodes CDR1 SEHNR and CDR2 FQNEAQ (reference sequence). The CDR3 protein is CASSGDPGPEAFF. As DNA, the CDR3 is TGTGCCAGCAGCGGGGACCCGGGGCCTGAAGCTTTCTTT.

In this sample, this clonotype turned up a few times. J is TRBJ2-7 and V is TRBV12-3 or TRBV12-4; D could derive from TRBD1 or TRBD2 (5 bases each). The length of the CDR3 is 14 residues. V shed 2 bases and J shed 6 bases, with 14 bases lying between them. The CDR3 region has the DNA TGTGCCAGCAGTTTATACCTCAGGGCGGGCGAGCAGTACTTC. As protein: CASSLYLRAGEQYF.

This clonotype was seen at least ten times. The CDR3 loop is CASSPTRAAYGYTF. In DNA form, the CDR3 reads TGTGCCAGCAGCCCAACCCGGGCCGCCTATGGCTACACCTTC. The chain employs TRBV7-6 and TRBJ1-2; D not resolved. V lost 5 bases, J lost 4 bases, and 14 bases lay in between. CDR1 is SGHVS and CDR2 is FNYEAQ in the germline V gene. The CDR3 is 14 amino acids.

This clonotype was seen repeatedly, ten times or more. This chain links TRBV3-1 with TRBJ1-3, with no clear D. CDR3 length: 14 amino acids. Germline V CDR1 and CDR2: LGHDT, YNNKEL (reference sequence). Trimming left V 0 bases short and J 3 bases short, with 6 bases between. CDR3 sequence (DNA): TGTGCCAGCAGCCAAGAAACGATTGGAAACACCATATATTTT. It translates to CASSQETIGNTIYF.

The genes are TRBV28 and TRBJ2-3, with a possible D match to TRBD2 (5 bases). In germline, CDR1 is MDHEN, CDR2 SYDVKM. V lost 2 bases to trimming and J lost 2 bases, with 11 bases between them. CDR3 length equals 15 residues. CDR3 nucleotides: TGTGCCAGCAGTTTAAGCGGAGAAAACACAGATACGCAGTATTTT. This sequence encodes CASSLSGENTDTQYF.

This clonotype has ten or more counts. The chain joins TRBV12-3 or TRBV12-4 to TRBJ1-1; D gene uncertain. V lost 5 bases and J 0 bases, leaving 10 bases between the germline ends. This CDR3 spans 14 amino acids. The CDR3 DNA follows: TGTGCCAGCAGTCCGAGTAACATGAACACTGAAGCTTTCTTT. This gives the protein CASSPSNMNTEAFF.

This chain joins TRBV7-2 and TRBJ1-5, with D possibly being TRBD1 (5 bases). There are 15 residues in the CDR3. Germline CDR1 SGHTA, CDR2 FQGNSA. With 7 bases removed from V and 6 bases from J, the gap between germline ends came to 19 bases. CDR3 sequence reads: CASTSNPGVGQPQHF. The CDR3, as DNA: TGTGCCAGCACTTCAAACCCGGGGGTAGGTCAGCCCCAGCATTTT.

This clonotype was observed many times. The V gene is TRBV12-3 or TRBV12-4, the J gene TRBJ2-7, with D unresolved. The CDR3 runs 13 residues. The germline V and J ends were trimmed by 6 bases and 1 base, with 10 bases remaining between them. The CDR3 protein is CASRQSESYEQYF. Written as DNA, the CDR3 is TGTGCCAGCAGACAAAGTGAGTCCTACGAGCAGTACTTC.

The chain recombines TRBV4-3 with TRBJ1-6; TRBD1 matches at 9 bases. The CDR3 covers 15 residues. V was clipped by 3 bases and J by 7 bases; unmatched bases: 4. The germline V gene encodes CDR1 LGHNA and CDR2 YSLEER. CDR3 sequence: CASSQPGTGNSPLHF. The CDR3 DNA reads TGCGCCAGCAGCCAGCCCGGGACAGGGAATTCACCCCTCCACTTT.

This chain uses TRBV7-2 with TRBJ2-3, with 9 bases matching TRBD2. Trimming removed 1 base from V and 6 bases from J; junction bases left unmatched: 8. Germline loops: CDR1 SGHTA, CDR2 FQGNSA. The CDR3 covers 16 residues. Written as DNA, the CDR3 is TGTGCCAGCAGCTTAGAAAGCGGGGGGTTGACGGATACGCAGTATTTT. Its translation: CASSLESGGLTDTQYF.

This CDR3 is CSGRLAGGTDTQYF. CDR3 sequence (DNA): TGCAGCGGGAGACTAGCGGGGGGGACAGATACGCAGTATTTT. The J gene is TRBJ2-3, the V gene TRBV29-1; 14 bases align to TRBD2. With V trimmed by 7 bases and J by 3 bases, 3 bases remained unmatched. This CDR3 has 14 residues. Germline V gene data show CDR1 as SQVTM and CDR2 as ANQGSEA.

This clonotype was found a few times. The CDR3 DNA follows: TGTGCCAGCAGACCGGGGGACCTCTCCTACGAGCAGTACGTC. This encodes CASRPGDLSYEQYV. The chain joins TRBV6-1 to TRBJ2-7; a possible D gene is TRBD2 (6 bases). CDR1 MNHNS and CDR2 SASEGT come from the germline V gene. The CDR3 has 14 residues. V was shortened by 6 bases and J by 0 bases, with 12 bases between the two germline ends.

The CDR3 loop is CASGVGGFDGYTF. For the CDR3, the DNA is TGTGCCTCAGGTGTGGGCGGGTTCGATGGCTACACCTTC. The chain links TRBV19 to TRBJ1-2; D remains unclear. The CDR3 runs to 13 residues. Trimming took off 11 bases at V and 6 bases at J, with 19 bases between the two ends. Germline V CDR1 and CDR2: LNHDA, SQIVND (reference sequence).

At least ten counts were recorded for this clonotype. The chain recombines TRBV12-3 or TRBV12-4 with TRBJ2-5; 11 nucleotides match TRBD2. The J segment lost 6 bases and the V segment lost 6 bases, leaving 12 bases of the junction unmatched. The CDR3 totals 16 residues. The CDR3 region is CASSSRITSGGQTQYF. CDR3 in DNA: TGTGCCAGCAGCTCCCGGATAACTAGCGGGGGACAGACCCAGTACTTC.

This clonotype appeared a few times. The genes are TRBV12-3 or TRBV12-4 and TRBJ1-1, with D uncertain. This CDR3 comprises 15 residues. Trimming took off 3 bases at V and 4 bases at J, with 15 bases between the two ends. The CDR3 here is CASSFLDIPFTEAFF. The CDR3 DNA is TGTGCCAGCAGTTTTCTTGACATCCCCTTCACTGAAGCTTTCTTT.

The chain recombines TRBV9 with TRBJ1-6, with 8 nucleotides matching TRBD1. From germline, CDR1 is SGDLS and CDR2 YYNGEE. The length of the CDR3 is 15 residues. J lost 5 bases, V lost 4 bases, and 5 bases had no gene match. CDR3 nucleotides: TGTGCCAGCAGCCTCAGGGGGCAGGATAATTCACCCCTCCACTTT. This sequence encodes CASSLRGQDNSPLHF.

The CDR3 DNA is TGCAGTGCTAGAGGGCAGCTTAATGAAAAACTGTTTTTT. Protein: CSARGQLNEKLFF. This chain connects TRBV20-1 to TRBJ1-4; D gene unclear. Trimming pared 1 base from V and 4 bases from J, leaving 7 bases between. This CDR3 comprises 13 residues. Germline CDR1 is DFQATT and CDR2 is SNEGSKA (reference sequence).

CDR3 DNA: TGTGCCAGCTCACAGGAACCCGGGGGCAGAGAGACCCAGTACTTC. Amino acids: CASSQEPGGRETQYF. The chain couples TRBV18 to TRBJ2-5; D is tentatively TRBD1 or TRBD2 (6 bases each). The length of the CDR3 is 15 residues. Germline V lookup: CDR1 KGHSH, CDR2 LQKENI. V was trimmed by 4 bases and J by 4 bases, leaving 16 bases between them.

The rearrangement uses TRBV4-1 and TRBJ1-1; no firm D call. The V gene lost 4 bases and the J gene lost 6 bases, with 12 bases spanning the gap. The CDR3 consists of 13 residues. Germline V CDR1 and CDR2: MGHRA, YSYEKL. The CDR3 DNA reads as TGCGCCAGCAGCCCCCCCGCTGGCCCTGAAGCTTTCTTT. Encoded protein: CASSPPAGPEAFF.

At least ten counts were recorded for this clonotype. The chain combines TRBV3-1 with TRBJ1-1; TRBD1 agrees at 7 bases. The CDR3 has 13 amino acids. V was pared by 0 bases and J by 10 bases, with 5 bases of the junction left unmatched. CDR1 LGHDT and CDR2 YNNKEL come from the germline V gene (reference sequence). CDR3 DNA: TGTGCCAGCAGCCAAGAAGGCAACAGGGGAGCTTTCTTT. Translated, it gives CASSQEGNRGAFF.

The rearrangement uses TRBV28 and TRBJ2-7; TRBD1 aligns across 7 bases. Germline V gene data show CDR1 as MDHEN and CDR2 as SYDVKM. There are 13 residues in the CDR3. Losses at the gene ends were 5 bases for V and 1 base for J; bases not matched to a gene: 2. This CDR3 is CASSDRASYEQYV. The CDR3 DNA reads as TGTGCCAGCAGTGACAGGGCTTCCTACGAGCAGTACGTC.

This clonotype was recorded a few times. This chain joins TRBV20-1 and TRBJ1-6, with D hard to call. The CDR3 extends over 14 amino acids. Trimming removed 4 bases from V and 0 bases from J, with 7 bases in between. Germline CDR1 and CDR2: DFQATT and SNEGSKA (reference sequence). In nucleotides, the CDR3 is TGCAGTGCTATCGGGAGCTCCTATAATTCACCCCTCCACTTT. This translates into CSAIGSSYNSPLHF.

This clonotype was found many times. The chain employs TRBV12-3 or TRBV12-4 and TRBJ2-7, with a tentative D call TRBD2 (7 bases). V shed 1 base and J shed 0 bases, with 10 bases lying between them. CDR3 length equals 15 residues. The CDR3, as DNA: TGTGCCAGCAGTTTAGGCGGGGGCATCTCCTACGAGCAGTACTTC. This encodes CASSLGGGISYEQYF.